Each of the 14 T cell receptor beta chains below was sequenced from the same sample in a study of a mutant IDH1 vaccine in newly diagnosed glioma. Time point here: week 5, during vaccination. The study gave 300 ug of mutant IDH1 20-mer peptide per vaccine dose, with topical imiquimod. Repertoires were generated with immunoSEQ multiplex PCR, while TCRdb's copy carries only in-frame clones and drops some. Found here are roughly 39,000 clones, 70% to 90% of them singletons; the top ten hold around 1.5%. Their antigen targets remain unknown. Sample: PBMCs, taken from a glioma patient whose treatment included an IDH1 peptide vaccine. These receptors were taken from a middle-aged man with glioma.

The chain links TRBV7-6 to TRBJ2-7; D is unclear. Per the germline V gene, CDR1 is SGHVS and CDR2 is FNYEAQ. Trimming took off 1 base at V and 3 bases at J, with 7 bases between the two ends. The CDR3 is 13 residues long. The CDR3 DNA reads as TGTGCCAGCAGCTTAGATCCAAGCTACGAGCAGTACTTC. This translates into CASSLDPSYEQYF.

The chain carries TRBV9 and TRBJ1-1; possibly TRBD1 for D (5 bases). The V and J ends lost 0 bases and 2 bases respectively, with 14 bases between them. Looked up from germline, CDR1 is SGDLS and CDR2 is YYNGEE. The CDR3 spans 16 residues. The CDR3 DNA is TGTGCCAGCAGCGTAGAAGTCGGGACGGTAAACACTGAAGCTTTCTTT. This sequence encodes CASSVEVGTVNTEAFF.

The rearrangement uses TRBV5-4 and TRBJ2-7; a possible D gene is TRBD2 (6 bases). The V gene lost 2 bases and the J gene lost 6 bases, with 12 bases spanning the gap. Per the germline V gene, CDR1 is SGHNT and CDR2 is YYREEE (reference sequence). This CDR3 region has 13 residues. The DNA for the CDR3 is TGTGCCAGCAGCTTTTCACTAGCAACCGAGCAGTACTTC. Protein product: CASSFSLATEQYF. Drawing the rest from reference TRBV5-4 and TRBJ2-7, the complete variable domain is ETGVTQSPTHLIKTRGQQVTLRCSSQSGHNTVSWYQQALGQGPQFIFQYYREEENGRGNFPPRFSGLQFPNYSSELNVNALELDDSALYLCASSFSLATEQYFGPGTRLTVT.

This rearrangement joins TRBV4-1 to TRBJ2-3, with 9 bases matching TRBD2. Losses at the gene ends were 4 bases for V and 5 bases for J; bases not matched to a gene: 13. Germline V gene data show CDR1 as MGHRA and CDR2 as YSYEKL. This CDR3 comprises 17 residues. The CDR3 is CASSRNPIAGVGDTQYF. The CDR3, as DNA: TGCGCCAGCAGCCGAAACCCAATAGCGGGAGTAGGAGATACGCAGTATTTT.

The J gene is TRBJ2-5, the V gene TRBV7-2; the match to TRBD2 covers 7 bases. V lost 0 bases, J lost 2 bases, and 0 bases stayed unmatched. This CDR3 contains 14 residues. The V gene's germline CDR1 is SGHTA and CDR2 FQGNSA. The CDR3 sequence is CASSLAGGQETQYF. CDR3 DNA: TGTGCCAGCAGCTTAGCGGGAGGGCAAGAGACCCAGTACTTC.

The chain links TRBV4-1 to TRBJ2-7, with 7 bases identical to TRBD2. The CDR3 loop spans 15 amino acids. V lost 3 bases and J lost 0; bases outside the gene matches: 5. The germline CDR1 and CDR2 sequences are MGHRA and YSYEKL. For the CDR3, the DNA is TGCGCCAGCAGCCAGACGGCTAGCGGCTCCTACGAGCAGTACTTC. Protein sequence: CASSQTASGSYEQYF.

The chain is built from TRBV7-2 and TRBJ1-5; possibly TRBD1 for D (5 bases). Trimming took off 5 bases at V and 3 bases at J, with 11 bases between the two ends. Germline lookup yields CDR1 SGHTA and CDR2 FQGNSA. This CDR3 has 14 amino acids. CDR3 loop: CASSQGPPNQPQHF. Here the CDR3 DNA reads TGTGCCAGCAGCCAGGGACCACCCAATCAGCCCCAGCATTTT.

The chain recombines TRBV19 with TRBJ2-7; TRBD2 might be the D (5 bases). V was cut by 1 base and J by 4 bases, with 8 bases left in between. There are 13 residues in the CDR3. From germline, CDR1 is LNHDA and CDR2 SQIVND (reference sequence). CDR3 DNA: TGTGCCAGTAGTATAGTTTCGGGGTACGAGCAGTACTTC. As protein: CASSIVSGYEQYF. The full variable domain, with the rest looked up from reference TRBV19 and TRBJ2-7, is DGGITQSPKYLFRKEGQNVTLSCEQNLNHDAMYWYRQDPGQGLRLIYYSQIVNDFQKGDIAEGYSVSREKKESFPLTVTSAQKNPTAFYLCASSIVSGYEQYFGPGTRLTVT.

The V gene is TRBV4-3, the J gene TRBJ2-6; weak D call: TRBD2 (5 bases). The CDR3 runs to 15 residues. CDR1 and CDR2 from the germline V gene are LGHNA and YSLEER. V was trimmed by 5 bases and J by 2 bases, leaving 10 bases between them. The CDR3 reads CASSSGYPGANVLTF. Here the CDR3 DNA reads TGCGCCAGCAGCTCGGGGTACCCTGGGGCCAACGTCCTGACTTTC.

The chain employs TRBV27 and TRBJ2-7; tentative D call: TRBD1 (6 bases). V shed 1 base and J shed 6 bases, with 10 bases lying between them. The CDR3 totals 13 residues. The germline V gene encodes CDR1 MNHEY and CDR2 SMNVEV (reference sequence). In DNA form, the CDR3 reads TGTGCCAGCAGTTTATGGGGGCATGGCGAGCAGTACTTC. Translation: CASSLWGHGEQYF.

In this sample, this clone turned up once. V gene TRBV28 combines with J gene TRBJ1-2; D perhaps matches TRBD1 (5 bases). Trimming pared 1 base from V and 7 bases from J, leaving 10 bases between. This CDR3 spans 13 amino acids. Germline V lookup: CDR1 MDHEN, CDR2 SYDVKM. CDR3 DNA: TGTGCCAGCAGTTTATCAAAGGGGTTTGGCTACACCTTC. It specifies CASSLSKGFGYTF.

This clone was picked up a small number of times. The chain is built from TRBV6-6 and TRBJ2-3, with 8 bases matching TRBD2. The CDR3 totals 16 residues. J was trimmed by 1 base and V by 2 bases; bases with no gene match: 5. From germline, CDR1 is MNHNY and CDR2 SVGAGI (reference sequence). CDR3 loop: CASSYAGGRRTDTQYF. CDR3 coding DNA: TGTGCCAGCAGTTACGCCGGCGGGAGGCGCACAGATACGCAGTATTTT.

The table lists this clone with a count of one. CDR3 sequence: CASSPGGSGSGNTQYF. The CDR3 bases are TGTGCCAGCAGCCCTGGGGGTAGCGGGAGTGGAAATACGCAGTATTTT. This chain links TRBV9 with TRBJ2-3, with TRBD2 identical over 9 bases. Germline lookup yields CDR1 SGDLS and CDR2 YYNGEE. CDR3 size: 16 residues. V lost 4 bases, J lost 7 bases, and 13 bases stayed unmatched. The variable domain in full, completed from reference TRBV9 and TRBJ2-3, reads DSGVTQTPKHLITATGQRVTLRCSPRSGDLSVYWYQQSLDQGLQFLIQYYNGEERAKGNILERFSAQQFPDLHSELNLSSLELGDSALYFCASSPGGSGSGNTQYFGPGTRLTVL.

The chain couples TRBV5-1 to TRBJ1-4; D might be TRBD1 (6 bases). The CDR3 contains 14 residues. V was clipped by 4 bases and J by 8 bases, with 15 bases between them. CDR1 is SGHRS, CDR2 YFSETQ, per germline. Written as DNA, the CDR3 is TGCGCCAGCAGCGTCTCAGGGGATTGGGAAAAACTGTTTTTT. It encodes CASSVSGDWEKLFF.